This TCR beta chain emerged from a study of Ad26.COV2.S vaccination and SARS-CoV-2 variants. Study-wide results and caveats: Vaccinees and placebo recipients showed similar non-spike TCR breadth.

The protocol was immunoSEQ multiplex PCR, while the TCRdb copy is restricted to in-frame clones and leaves out a portion. The sample carries some 500,000 clones, 85% to 90% recorded once. The treatment is: about 20 received Ad26.COV2.S at low or high dose, single or two shots; roughly 5 received placebo; per-sample allocation not given. Sample collection was performed on day 63 after the first vaccine or placebo injection. Boston hosted the donor, who was an adult aged 18-55 years. Trimming removed 2 bases from V and 2 bases from J; junction bases left unmatched: 5. The CDR3 loop spans 15 amino acids. The germline V gene encodes CDR1 LGHNA and CDR2 YSLEER. In regard to this clone: As yet, its antigen is unknown.

The rearrangement joins TRBV4-3 to TRBJ1-1, with 7 positions matching TRBD1. This clonotype originated in a person aged 18-65 years who received the Ad26.COV2.S COVID-19 vaccine or a placebo. The source material was peripheral blood, sampled in a trial of Ad26.COV2.S vaccine versus placebo. The CDR3 spells CASSQFHRGNTEAFF. CDR3 in DNA: TGCGCCAGCAGCCAATTCCACAGGGGTAACACTGAAGCTTTCTTT.